This T cell receptor beta chain comes out of a study of blood T cell repertoires in COVID-19. This CDR3 is built from 16 residues. V shed 3 bases, J shed 7 bases, and the junction held 10 bases outside the gene matches. Germline CDR1 KGHSH, CDR2 LQKENI. Clones were read by immunoSEQ multiplex PCR, and TCRdb kept only the in-frame ones, dropping some. Among over 250,000 clones listed, around nine tenths were seen once. The V call is TRBV18, the J call TRBJ2-1; 9 nucleotides agree with TRBD1. The sample consisted of PBMCs or T cells enriched from blood (not recorded which). The clonotype originates from a woman between 18 and 30 years old who had recovered from COVID-19. The CDR3 bases are TGTGCCAGCTCACCGCTTGGACAGGGGACGGTGAATGAGCAGTTCTTC. Translation gives CASSPLGQGTVNEQFF.